The rows below give T cell receptor beta chains drawn from one sample of a study of T cells after yellow fever vaccination. MiXCR was run by TCRdb on the 5' RACE reads, yielding one entry per CDR3 protein. This repertoire shows roughly 400,000 distinct CDR3 sequences, around a sixth found once; its top ten account for roughly a sixth. Material: PBMCs, obtained before the yellow fever booster vaccination. All receptors come from a man younger than 30 who received the YFV17D yellow fever vaccine. CDR3s leave out the opening cysteine and the closing phenylalanine or tryptophan. Each record gives: V gene, J gene, CDR3 protein.

TRBV6-6	TRBJ1-1	ASSPPGFTEAF
TRBV20-1	TRBJ2-3	SQTGATTDTQY
TRBV2	TRBJ2-1	ASSNPGTAYNEQF
TRBV12-3/TRBV12-4	TRBJ2-3	ASSRGGGLRGTDTQY
TRBV4-1	TRBJ2-1	ASSLLAAPSYNEQF
TRBV12-3/TRBV12-4	TRBJ1-2	ASSLRQGLDYGYT
TRBV5-5	TRBJ1-5	ASSFHPDQPQH
TRBV20-1	TRBJ2-1	SAREWRGTSEQF
TRBV29-1	TRBJ2-2	SVEDPGHTGELF
TRBV7-2	TRBJ1-2	ASALGGYGYT
TRBV7-2	TRBJ2-3	ASSLARFGGGARTDTQY
TRBV5-5	TRBJ1-1	ASSFLGQGDTEAF
TRBV4-2	TRBJ2-1	ASRPFRDSYNEQF
TRBV6-6	TRBJ2-1	ASSYPSGGAGNEQF
TRBV7-8	TRBJ1-5	ASSLVYSNQPQH
TRBV18	TRBJ2-4	ASSPTGTSGENIQY
TRBV29-1	TRBJ2-4	SVDRENIQY
TRBV6-5	TRBJ1-5	AVGTGSSNQPQH
TRBV7-2	TRBJ1-1	ASSLAPDTEAF
TRBV7-3	TRBJ2-1	ASSLGRSYEQF
TRBV12-3/TRBV12-4	TRBJ2-5	ASSSAGETQY
TRBV5-1	TRBJ1-2	ASSLSRTDYGYT
TRBV7-2	TRBJ1-1	ASTPGPLNTEAF
TRBV5-1	TRBJ2-5	ASNNPGTGSETQY
TRBV6-1	TRBJ1-1	ASSEAPTGRNTEAF
TRBV20-1	TRBJ1-5	SAIGASNQPQH
TRBV4-3	TRBJ2-1	ASSRLPAGTSGGDEQF
TRBV12-3/TRBV12-4	TRBJ1-2	ATRSGQGYGYT
TRBV4-3	TRBJ1-1	ASSQDGTGVNTEAF
TRBV5-1	TRBJ1-3	ASSLEGSGNTIY
TRBV9	TRBJ2-3	ASSVALPGQGPQY
TRBV7-2	TRBJ2-5	ASSQTGLAGQETQY
TRBV6-1	TRBJ2-3	ASSELLSGGTRGTQY
TRBV5-6	TRBJ2-3	ASSSGLDASTDTQY
TRBV29-1	TRBJ1-1	SSTGVGDTEAF
TRBV4-2	TRBJ2-3	ASSLTSSGGVSTDTQY
TRBV4-3	TRBJ2-3	ASSQDRSDSDTQY
TRBV7-3	TRBJ1-1	ASSSGGPGSEAF
TRBV7-9	TRBJ1-5	ASSSSLDSISNQPQH
TRBV18	TRBJ2-4	ASSPPGQLAKNIQY
TRBV29-1	TRBJ2-7	SVEDRQRGYEQY
TRBV6-5	TRBJ2-5	ASSHRDTGTQY